The rows below give T cell receptor beta chains drawn from one sample of a study of cytomegalovirus exposure and HLA in healthy donors. The assay was immunoSEQ multiplex PCR, and TCRdb's table has in-frame clones only and misses some. Of around 150,000 clones in the sample, less than 85% were seen once. The sequencing sample was made of PBMCs. The receptors originated from a man aged 40-55 years in good health and CMV-seronegative. Both conserved end residues are part of each CDR3. Fields, in order: CDR3 DNA, CDR3 protein, D gene, V gene, J gene, clone size. The D gene is left open where the match is weak. Not all rows give a size; the values are once, few, many and, for expanded clones, a class.

DNA: TGTGCCAGCAGTTCACAGGGGCGGTACACTGAAGCTTTCTTT
CDR3: CASSSQGRYTEAFF
D: TRBD1
V: TRBV11-2
J: TRBJ1-1
size: .

DNA: TGTGCCAGCCGCGCCCTGGCAGGGGACTACGAGCAGTACTTC
CDR3: CASRALAGDYEQYF
D: .
V: TRBV5-8
J: TRBJ2-7
size: .

DNA: TGTGCCAGCAGCTTAGGGTCGACTACAGGGGGAGAGACCCAGTACTTC
CDR3: CASSLGSTTGGETQYF
D: TRBD1
V: TRBV11-3
J: TRBJ2-5
size: .

DNA: TGTGCCTGGAGTGTATTCGGGGCTGAAGCTTTCTTT
CDR3: CAWSVFGAEAFF
D: .
V: TRBV30
J: TRBJ1-1
size: .

DNA: TGTGCCAGCAGCCAACGCGACCCGGGTACCTACGAGCAGTACTTC
CDR3: CASSQRDPGTYEQYF
D: .
V: TRBV4-2
J: TRBJ2-7
size: .

DNA: TGTGCCAGCAGCTCTACAGGGGGTGGCGGCTACACCTTC
CDR3: CASSSTGGGGYTF
D: TRBD1
V: TRBV7-2
J: TRBJ1-2
size: few

DNA: TGCGCCAGCAGCTCGGGACAGGGGGTAAACTCTGGGGCCAACGGCCTGACTTTC
CDR3: CASSSGQGVNSGANGLTF
D: TRBD1
V: TRBV5-1
J: TRBJ2-6
size: .

DNA: TGTGCCAGCAACCTACAGGGAACGGTCGAAAAACTGTTTTTT
CDR3: CASNLQGTVEKLFF
D: .
V: TRBV6-1
J: TRBJ1-4
size: few

DNA: TGTGCCAGCAGCTGGGACAGAGATATCTACGAGCAGTACTTC
CDR3: CASSWDRDIYEQYF
D: TRBD1
V: TRBV5-6
J: TRBJ2-7
size: once

DNA: TGTGCCAGCAGTGCGACTAGTGTGGATACGCAGTATTTT
CDR3: CASSATSVDTQYF
D: .
V: TRBV28
J: TRBJ2-3
size: .

DNA: TGTGCCAGCAGCAAAGAAACAGGGTGGTTCTACTGGTCTGGGGCCAACGTCCTGACTTTC
CDR3: CASSKETGWFYWSGANVLTF
D: .
V: TRBV21-1
J: TRBJ2-6
size: .

DNA: TGTGCCAGCAGCACCACCGGGACAGGGTCTACTGAAGCTTTCTTT
CDR3: CASSTTGTGSTEAFF
D: .
V: TRBV21-1
J: TRBJ1-1
size: once

DNA: TGCGCCAGCAGGGATAGGGGGCCCAACACCGGGGAGCTGTTTTTT
CDR3: CASRDRGPNTGELFF
D: TRBD1
V: TRBV4-1
J: TRBJ2-2
size: .

DNA: TGCGCCAGCAGCCTATTTCCGGACAGGAGCTCCTACGAGCAGTACTTC
CDR3: CASSLFPDRSSYEQYF
D: TRBD1
V: TRBV5-1
J: TRBJ2-7
size: .

DNA: TGTGCCGCTCTTACTCCGGGGGGCTACTATGGCTACACCTTC
CDR3: CAALTPGGYYGYTF
D: .
V: TRBV28
J: TRBJ1-2
size: once

DNA: TGTGCCAGCAGTGGGGCTAGCGGGGGGGCCCTCAATGAGCAGTTCTTC
CDR3: CASSGASGGALNEQFF
D: TRBD2
V: TRBV2
J: TRBJ2-1
size: few

DNA: TGTGCCAGCAGCTTACTCGGACAGGGAGCGGATCAGCCCCAGCATTTT
CDR3: CASSLLGQGADQPQHF
D: TRBD1
V: TRBV7-6
J: TRBJ1-5
size: .

DNA: TGTGCCAGCAGCCCTTCCTACGAGCAGTACTTC
CDR3: CASSPSYEQYF
D: .
V: TRBV5-8
J: TRBJ2-7
size: .

DNA: TGTGCCAGCAGCAAAGGGGGCGTGTTAGATACGCAGTATTTT
CDR3: CASSKGGVLDTQYF
D: .
V: TRBV21-1
J: TRBJ2-3
size: .

DNA: TGTGCCACCAGCGGTAGCGGGAGTTGGGTCCAGTACTTC
CDR3: CATSGSGSWVQYF
D: TRBD2
V: TRBV15
J: TRBJ2-5
size: .

DNA: TGTGCCAGCAGGACAGGGGACTACGAGCAGTACTTC
CDR3: CASRTGDYEQYF
D: TRBD1
V: TRBV7-9
J: TRBJ2-7
size: .

DNA: TGTGCCAGCAGCCAACCGGGACTAGTGGGATACAATGAGCAGTTCTTC
CDR3: CASSQPGLVGYNEQFF
D: TRBD2
V: TRBV14
J: TRBJ2-1
size: once

DNA: TGTGCCAGCAGCTTGACAGGGGTGCAAGAGACCCAGTACTTC
CDR3: CASSLTGVQETQYF
D: TRBD1
V: TRBV7-9
J: TRBJ2-5
size: few

DNA: TGTGCCAGCAGCCCCCCGGGGATCCAAGAGACCCAGTACTTC
CDR3: CASSPPGIQETQYF
D: .
V: TRBV4-2
J: TRBJ2-5
size: .

DNA: TGTGCCAGCAGTTTACTAGCGGGCGGGGGGGGCACCGGGGAGCTGTTTTTT
CDR3: CASSLLAGGGGTGELFF
D: TRBD2
V: TRBV27
J: TRBJ2-2
size: .

DNA: TGTGCCACCAGCAGAGATGCAGGGGGCGGGAATGAAAAACTGTTTTTT
CDR3: CATSRDAGGGNEKLFF
D: TRBD1
V: TRBV15
J: TRBJ1-4
size: .

DNA: TGCGCCAGCAGTGCTGACAGGGTCACCTACAATGAGCAGTTCTTC
CDR3: CASSADRVTYNEQFF
D: TRBD1
V: TRBV10-1
J: TRBJ2-1
size: .